This passage covers 10 T cell receptor beta chains from one sample sequenced in a study of graft-versus-host responses after intestinal transplantation (dated by TCRdb to the early 2020s). Their specific antigens are unknown. The time point label here, explained by the study, means: cells obtained before transplantation from donor or recipient. The library was produced with the immunoSEQ multiplex PCR assay. Drawn from immuneACCESS, this table holds only the in-frame rearrangements with V and J called that TCRdb kept. Clones are partly lost; checked studies trace under half to an unresolved V gene and leave the rest unexplained. A total of about 90,000 clones appear in this sample, roughly 91% of them only once. Of the sample, around 0.53% is held by the ten largest clones. Material: unstimulated CD8+ T cells sorted from spleen or lymph node cells, obtained before intestinal transplant. The receptor source for this set is a human donor who received an intestinal transplant.

The chain has TRBV7-6 and TRBJ2-5; D remains unclear. The closer fit of TRBJ2-7 to the DNA end suggests the J call may be wrong. Germline V CDR1 and CDR2: SGHVS, FNYEAQ. CDR3 length: 13 residues. The CDR3 DNA is TGTGCCAGCAGGAGAAACAACGACTACGAGCAGTACTTC. Protein sequence: CASRRNNDYEQYF.

The rearrangement joins TRBV30 to TRBJ1-2; 7 bases agree with TRBD1. The CDR3 covers 14 residues. Per the germline V gene, CDR1 is GTSNPN and CDR2 is SVGIG (reference sequence). Trimming at V came to 3 bases and at J to 7 bases, leaving 11 bases not matched to a gene. The CDR3 nucleotides read TGTGCCTGGAGCGCATTACAGGGGATCGCTGGCTACACCTTC. It codes for CAWSALQGIAGYTF. The whole variable domain, filled in from reference TRBV30 and TRBJ1-2, reads SQTIHQWPATLVQPVGSPLSLECTVEGTSNPNLYWYRQAAGRGLQLLFYSVGIGQISSEVPQNLSASRPQDRQFILSSKKLLLSDSGFYLCAWSALQGIAGYTFGSGTRLTVV.

The chain combines TRBV2 with TRBJ2-7; 8 positions match TRBD1. The CDR3 has 13 amino acids. V lost 7 bases, J lost 3 bases, and 5 bases stayed unmatched. The germline gives CDR1 SNHLY, CDR2 FYNNEI. The CDR3 spells CASIGDRNYEQYF. CDR3 nucleotide sequence: TGTGCCAGCATTGGGGACAGGAACTACGAGCAGTACTTC. The full variable domain, in which reference TRBV2 and TRBJ2-7 provide the parts outside the CDR3, is EPEVTQTPSHQVTQMGQEVILRCVPISNHLYFYWYRQILGQKVEFLVSFYNNEISEKSEIFDDQFSVERPDGSNFTLKIRSTKLEDSAMYFCASIGDRNYEQYFGPGTRLTVT.

V usage is TRBV13 and J usage is TRBJ2-7; 7 bases are shared with TRBD1. V dropped 4 bases and J dropped 3; count of bases not matched to a gene: 6. Germline V gene sequence: CDR1 PRHDT, CDR2 FYEKMQ (reference sequence). The length of the CDR3 is 14 residues. The CDR3 sequence is CASSSDRSRYEQYF. The CDR3 DNA reads TGTGCCAGCAGCTCGGACAGGTCTCGCTACGAGCAGTACTTC.

The rearrangement uses TRBV7-2 and TRBJ2-7; 10 nucleotides match TRBD1. The V and J ends lost 4 bases and 0 bases, in that order; junction bases with no gene match: 3. Germline values: CDR1 SGHTA, CDR2 FQGNSA. The CDR3 length is 15 residues. CDR3 nucleotides: TGTGCCAGCAGCTCGGACAGGGGGAGCTCCTACGAGCAGTACTTC. Residues: CASSSDRGSSYEQYF.

The rearrangement uses TRBV5-6 and TRBJ1-6, with D hard to call. Trimming took 4 bases from V and 9 from J, leaving 8 bases between them. Germline assignment: CDR1 SGHDT and CDR2 YYEEEE. The CDR3 spans 12 residues. The DNA for the CDR3 is TGTGCCAGCAGCGGAGGGATTTCACCCCTCCACTTT. Protein sequence: CASSGGISPLHF.

This chain's CDR3 is CASSPPGQPYEQYF. For the CDR3, the DNA is TGCGCCAGCAGCCCACCGGGACAGCCGTACGAGCAGTACTTC. The J gene is TRBJ2-7, the V gene TRBV4-1, with 7 bases identical to TRBD1. Germline V lookup: CDR1 MGHRA, CDR2 YSYEKL. The CDR3 is made up of 14 amino acids. The ends lost 4 bases at V and 4 bases at J; junction bases unmatched: 7.

V and J are TRBV5-5 and TRBJ1-2, with a weak D call TRBD1 (6 bases). Looked up from germline, CDR1 is SGHKS and CDR2 is YYEKEE (reference sequence). V was clipped by 4 bases and J by 6 bases, with 16 bases between them. CDR3 length: 14 amino acids. Here the CDR3 DNA reads TGTGCCAGCAGCAGAACAGGGTCAGGAGATGGCTACACCTTC. Its translation: CASSRTGSGDGYTF.

The chain has TRBV15 and TRBJ2-3, with D perhaps matching TRBD1 (5 bases). The V end lost 3 bases, the J end lost 4 bases, and 11 bases lay between the germline ends. This CDR3 contains 14 residues. Looked up from germline, CDR1 is LNHNV and CDR2 is YYDKDF (reference sequence). The CDR3 nucleotides read TGTGCCACCAGCAGTTTACAGGAATCAGATACGCAGTATTTT. As protein: CATSSLQESDTQYF.

The chain employs TRBV15 and TRBJ1-1; D gene ambiguous. Trimming cost V 4 bases and J 3 bases, with 15 bases left between them. The CDR3 totals 15 residues. Germline V CDR1 and CDR2: LNHNV, YYDKDF (reference sequence). CDR3 nucleotide sequence: TGTGCCACCAGCAAGAGGAGGCAGTCCGACACTGAAGCTTTCTTT. It encodes CATSKRRQSDTEAFF.